This entry describes one T cell receptor (beta chain). Its antigen is unknown. One base away lies a much larger clone, so this may be a sequencing read error. Unique molecular identifiers were attached to individual cDNA molecules within the library. A single record per CDR3 protein comes from TCRdb applying MiXCR to the RACE reads. The table includes some 82,000 distinct CDR3 sequences, about 6.6% detected once. The data originate from a study of human T cells and chemical hapten exposure. Whole-study results and caveats: Because they had alopecia, donors may respond immunologically unlike healthy people. Counts of TCRs above 1 in 1000 frequency stayed unchanged with DPC sensitization.

This CDR3 is built from 15 residues. The germline CDR1 and CDR2 sequences are MNHEY and SVGAGI. V gave up 2 bases and J gave up 8 bases; unmatched junction bases: 8. Time point described: patch test 2, 6 weeks after DPC sensitization. Treatment meaning: therapeutic diphenylcyclopropenone sensitization with weekly scalp DPC. This TCR was recovered from a young woman with alopecia areata. Some clones in this sample may be carry-over from other donors' samples. The starting material was whole blood, obtained in connection with sensitization to the hapten diphenylcyclopropenone (DPC). This rearrangement joins TRBV6-5 to TRBJ2-1, with 8 nucleotides matching TRBD2. DNA of the CDR3: TGTGCCAGCAGTTACGTGACTAGCGTAGGGCATGAGCAGTTCTTC. This encodes CASSYVTSVGHEQFF.